The TCR beta chain under discussion was sequenced for a study of blood T cells in healthy people across ages. Overall study findings and caveats: Both naive CD4+ cell counts and diversity were greater in long-lived donors than in aged donors. CMV infection status of these donors was not known. The study regarded diversity estimates from one million T cells as underestimates.

Combining a sample-barcoded 5' primer with a J-beta primer mix, a second PCR ran for about 7 to 11 cycles. All cDNA molecules were each tagged by a template-switch adaptor with 12 random nucleotides. TCRdb itself ran the 5' RACE reads through MiXCR, one entry per CDR3 protein. The sample holds hundreds of thousands of distinct CDR3 sequences; 45% to 65% are singletons and the top ten take about two fifths. Worth noting for this clonotype: Its target is not known.

The germline V gene encodes CDR1 MNHNS and CDR2 SASEGT. CDR3 size: 14 residues. V was cut by 2 bases and J by 1 base, with 5 bases left in between. The sequenced material came from blood. The V call is TRBV6-1, the J call TRBJ2-2; D is uncertain. The sequence was collected from a man aged 55 to 70 in good health. As DNA, the CDR3 is TGTGCCAGCAGTGAACGATGGAACACCGGGGAGCTGTTTTTT. It is translated as CASSERWNTGELFF.